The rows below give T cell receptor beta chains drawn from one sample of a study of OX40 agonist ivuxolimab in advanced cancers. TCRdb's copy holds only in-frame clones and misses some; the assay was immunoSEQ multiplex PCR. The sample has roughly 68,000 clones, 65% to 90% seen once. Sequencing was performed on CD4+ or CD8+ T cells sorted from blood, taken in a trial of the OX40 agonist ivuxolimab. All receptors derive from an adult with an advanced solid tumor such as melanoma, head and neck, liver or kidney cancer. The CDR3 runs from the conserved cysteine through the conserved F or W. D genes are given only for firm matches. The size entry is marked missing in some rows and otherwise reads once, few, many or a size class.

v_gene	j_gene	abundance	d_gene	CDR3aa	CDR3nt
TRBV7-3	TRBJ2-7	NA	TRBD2	CASSLWGGSYEQYF	TGTGCCAGCAGCTTATGGGGGGGTTCCTACGAGCAGTACTTC
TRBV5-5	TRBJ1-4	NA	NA	CASSPLYGGEKLFF	TGTGCCAGCAGCCCTCTTTACGGAGGAGAAAAACTGTTTTTT
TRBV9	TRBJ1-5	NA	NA	CASSADARGNQPQHF	TGTGCCAGCAGCGCGGACGCCAGGGGCAATCAGCCCCAGCATTTT
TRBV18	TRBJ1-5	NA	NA	CASSPQGGGNQPQHF	TGTGCCAGCTCACCACAAGGAGGGGGCAATCAGCCCCAGCATTTT
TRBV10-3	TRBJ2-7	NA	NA	CAISAGVSYEQYF	TGTGCCATCAGTGCTGGCGTCTCCTACGAGCAGTACTTC
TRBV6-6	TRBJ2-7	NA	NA	CASRSPGAYEQYF	TGTGCCAGCAGATCCCCCGGGGCCTACGAGCAGTACTTC
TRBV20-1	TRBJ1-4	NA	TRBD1	CSADRGEKLFF	TGCAGTGCTGACAGGGGTGAAAAACTGTTTTTT
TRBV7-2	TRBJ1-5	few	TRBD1	CASSPWTGQGQPQHF	TGTGCCAGCAGCCCATGGACAGGACAAGGACAGCCCCAGCATTTT
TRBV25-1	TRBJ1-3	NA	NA	CASRKAGTNTIYF	TGTGCCAGCAGGAAGGCAGGAACAAACACCATATATTTT
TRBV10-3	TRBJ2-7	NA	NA	CAAVGSSYEQYF	TGTGCCGCCGTGGGGAGCTCCTACGAGCAGTACTTC
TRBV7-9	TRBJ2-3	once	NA	CASSLERFSPYTQYF	TGTGCCAGCAGCTTAGAACGTTTTTCACCATATACGCAGTATTTT
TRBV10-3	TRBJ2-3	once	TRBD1	CAISVQGPTTDTQYF	TGTGCCATCAGTGTACAGGGGCCTACCACAGATACGCAGTATTTT
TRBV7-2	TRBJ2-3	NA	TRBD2	CASRSGSDGRDTQYF	TGTGCCAGCAGAAGCGGGAGTGATGGGCGGGATACGCAGTATTTT
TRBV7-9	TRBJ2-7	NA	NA	CASSLVSGRSYEQYF	TGTGCCAGCAGCTTAGTTAGCGGCAGATCCTACGAGCAGTACTTC
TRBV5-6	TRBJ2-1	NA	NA	CASSWIDRPGRWKQFF	TGTGCCAGCAGCTGGATAGACAGGCCGGGGCGGTGGAAGCAGTTCTTC
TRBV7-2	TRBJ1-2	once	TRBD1	CASSPSRGGGYTF	TGTGCCAGCAGCCCCTCCCGAGGGGGCGGCTACACCTTC
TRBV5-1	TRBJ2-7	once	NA	CASSINVARNEQYF	TGCGCCAGCAGCATTAACGTGGCTCGGAACGAGCAGTACTTC
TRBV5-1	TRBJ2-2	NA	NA	CASSMRTSRDTGELFF	TGCGCCAGCAGCATGCGGACATCCCGGGACACCGGGGAGCTGTTTTTT
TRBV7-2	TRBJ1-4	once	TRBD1	CASSVETTGEAKLFF	TGTGCCAGCAGCGTCGAAACGACAGGGGAGGCAAAACTGTTTTTT
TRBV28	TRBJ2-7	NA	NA	CASSLASYEQYF	TGTGCCAGCAGCCTGGCCTCCTACGAGCAGTACTTC
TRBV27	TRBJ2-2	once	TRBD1	CASSLRGGTGVPGELFF	TGTGCCAGCAGCCTCCGAGGCGGGACAGGGGTGCCCGGGGAGCTGTTTTTT
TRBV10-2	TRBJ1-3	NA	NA	CASSDIGPSGNTIYF	TGCGCCAGCAGTGATATAGGACCCTCTGGAAACACCATATATTTT
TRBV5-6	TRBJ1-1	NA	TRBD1	CASSSMDRVGTEAFF	TGTGCCAGCAGCTCCATGGACAGGGTAGGGACTGAAGCTTTCTTT
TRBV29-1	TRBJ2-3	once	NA	CSVEKEGSSTDTQYF	TGCAGCGTTGAAAAGGAGGGATCTAGCACAGATACGCAGTATTTT
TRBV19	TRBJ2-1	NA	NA	CASSIGDGGKYEQFF	TGTGCCAGTAGTATTGGGGATGGAGGGAAATATGAGCAGTTCTTC
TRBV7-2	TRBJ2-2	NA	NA	CASSLSRTGELFF	TGTGCCAGCAGCCTTAGCAGGACCGGGGAGCTGTTTTTT
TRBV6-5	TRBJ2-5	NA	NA	CASARQASRGETQYF	TGTGCCAGCGCCCGACAGGCCAGCCGGGGAGAGACCCAGTACTTC
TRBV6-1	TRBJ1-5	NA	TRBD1	CASSRDRVEGQPQHF	TGTGCCAGCAGTCGGGACAGGGTTGAGGGACAGCCCCAGCATTTT
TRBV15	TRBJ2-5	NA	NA	CATRRPGEDSRETQYF	TGTGCCACCAGAAGACCGGGAGAGGATTCAAGAGAGACCCAGTACTTC
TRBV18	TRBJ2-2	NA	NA	CASSPSGGPTGELFF	TGTGCCAGCTCACCATCCGGGGGACCCACCGGGGAGCTGTTTTTT
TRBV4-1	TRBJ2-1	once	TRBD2	CASSPGLAEPRGMNEQFF	TGCGCCAGCAGCCCCGGACTAGCGGAGCCGAGGGGTATGAATGAGCAGTTCTTC
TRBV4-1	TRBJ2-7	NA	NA	CASSRAPDRNLGLVFYEQYF	TGCGCCAGCAGCCGCGCGCCGGACAGGAACCTGGGACTAGTTTTCTACGAGCAGTACTTC
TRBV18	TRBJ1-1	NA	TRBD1	CASSPLTPGQGEAFF	TGTGCCAGCTCACCCCTTACCCCGGGACAGGGTGAAGCTTTCTTT
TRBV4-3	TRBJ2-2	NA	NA	CASSQDRPDTGELFF	TGCGCCAGCAGCCAAGATCGGCCGGACACCGGGGAGCTGTTTTTT
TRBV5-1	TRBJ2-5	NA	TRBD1	CATGQGANQETQYF	TGCGCCACCGGACAGGGGGCTAACCAAGAGACCCAGTACTTC
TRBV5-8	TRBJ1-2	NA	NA	CASTKPGRGLGYTF	TGTGCCAGCACCAAACCGGGCAGGGGCCTTGGCTACACCTTC
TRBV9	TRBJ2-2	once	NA	CASSVGGGTLNTGELFF	TGTGCCAGCAGCGTAGGAGGGGGGACGCTGAACACCGGGGAGCTGTTTTTT
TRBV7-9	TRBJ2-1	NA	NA	CASSFRGAYNEQFF	TGTGCCAGCAGCTTCAGGGGTGCCTACAATGAGCAGTTCTTC
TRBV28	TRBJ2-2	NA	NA	CASSLNTGELFF	TGTGCCAGCAGTTTGAACACCGGGGAGCTGTTTTTT
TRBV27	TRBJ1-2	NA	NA	CASNPIRGQRDYGYTF	TGTGCCAGCAACCCTATTCGGGGGCAAAGGGACTATGGCTACACCTTC
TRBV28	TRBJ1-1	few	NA	CASSRPGVGEAFF	TGTGCCAGCTCACGGCCAGGGGTGGGTGAAGCTTTCTTT
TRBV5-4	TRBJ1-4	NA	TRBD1	CASSSGTGNNEKLFF	TGTGCCAGCAGCTCAGGGACAGGCAATAATGAAAAACTGTTTTTT
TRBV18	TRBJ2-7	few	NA	CASSPGTLEQYF	TGTGCCAGCTCACCCGGGACTCTTGAGCAGTACTTC
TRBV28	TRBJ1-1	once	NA	CASASWTEAFF	TGTGCCAGCGCAAGTTGGACTGAAGCTTTCTTT
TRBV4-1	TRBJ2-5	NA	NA	CASSQRPRAQNQETQYF	TGCGCCAGCAGCCAACGACCCCGAGCACAGAACCAAGAGACCCAGTACTTC
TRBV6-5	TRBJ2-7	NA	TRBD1	CASSWDRGYYEQYF	TGTGCCAGCAGTTGGGACAGGGGGTACTACGAGCAGTACTTC
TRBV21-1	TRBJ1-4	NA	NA	CASLDGEKLFF	TGTGCCAGCCTAGACGGGGAAAAACTGTTTTTT
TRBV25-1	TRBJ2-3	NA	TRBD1	CATSPKQGPEDTQYF	TGTGCCACCTCACCGAAACAGGGGCCCGAAGATACGCAGTATTTT
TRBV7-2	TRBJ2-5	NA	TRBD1	CASSPVQGAWETQYF	TGTGCCAGCAGCCCTGTACAGGGGGCATGGGAGACCCAGTACTTC
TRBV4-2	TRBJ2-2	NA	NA	CASSQSGTGELFF	TGTGCCAGCAGCCAATCGGGGACCGGGGAGCTGTTTTTT
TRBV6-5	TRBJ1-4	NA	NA	CASSHRGMGGEKLFF	TGTGCCAGCAGTCATCGCGGCATGGGGGGCGAAAAACTGTTTTTT
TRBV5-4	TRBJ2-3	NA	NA	CASSLSTDTQYF	TGTGCCAGCAGCCTCTCTACCGATACGCAGTATTTT
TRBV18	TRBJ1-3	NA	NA	CASSPQTGSGNTIYF	TGTGCCAGCTCACCCCAGACAGGCTCTGGAAACACCATATATTTT
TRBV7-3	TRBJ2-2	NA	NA	CASSSTGLNTGELFF	TGTGCCAGCAGCTCGACAGGACTGAACACCGGGGAGCTGTTTTTT
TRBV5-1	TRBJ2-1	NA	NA	CASSLSVVSYNEQFF	TGCGCCAGCAGCCTTAGCGTAGTCTCCTACAATGAGCAGTTCTTC